A single sample is the source of the 17 T cell receptor beta chains below, sequenced in a study of Graves' ophthalmopathy and Graves' hyperthyroidism (dated by TCRdb to between 2018 and 2020). Sequencer: Illumina HiSeq 2000. TCR beta CDR3 regions were amplified from RNA transcripts for repertoire sequencing. The first round was an RT-PCR using HTBI primers with the Qiagen OneStep RT-PCR kit, and this first round was followed by a second-round multiplex PCR, then size selection and purification. In TCRdb, the public reads were trimmed at Q25 with fastp and aligned with MiXCR, with productive beta chains retained. For every CDR3 protein sequence, its rows merge into one entry that carries the most common genes and DNA. Within this sample are approximately 700,000 distinct CDR3 sequences, with roughly 40% of them counted one time only. The ten largest clones represent roughly 46% of the sample. The material sequenced was peripheral blood. These TCRs come from an adult man with Graves' ophthalmopathy.

The sample holds a few counts of this clonotype. V is TRBV19 and J is TRBJ2-2, with 7 nucleotides matching TRBD1. Germline CDR1 reads LNHDA; CDR2 reads SQIVND (reference sequence). V shed 6 bases, J shed 6 bases, and the junction held 7 bases outside the gene matches. CDR3 size: 14 residues. The CDR3 coding sequence is TGTGCCAGTAGCGACAGGGCCAGGTCCGGGGAGCTGTTTTTT. Protein product: CASSDRARSGELFF.

The chain links TRBV24-1 to TRBJ1-5, with TRBD1 identical over 9 bases. The CDR3 covers 17 residues. The V gene end was trimmed by 11 bases and the J gene end by 6 bases; junction bases not matched to a gene: 19. Germline CDR1 reads KGHDR; CDR2 reads SFDVKD. The CDR3 region is CASTRTTWDRDGQPQHF. As DNA, the CDR3 is TGTGCCAGCACTCGAACCACCTGGGACAGGGACGGTCAGCCCCAGCATTTT.

The rearrangement joins TRBV11-2 to TRBJ2-5, with TRBD2 matching over 15 bases. The CDR3 extends over 19 amino acids. J gave up 4 bases and V 5 bases, and 14 bases lay outside the gene matches. From germline, CDR1 is SGHAT and CDR2 FQNNGV. The CDR3 protein is CASSLVLGTSGRKRETQYF. The CDR3 DNA reads as TGTGCCAGCAGCCTAGTCCTCGGGACTAGCGGGAGGAAGAGAGAGACCCAGTACTTC.

The count of this clonotype is one. V and J are TRBV10-1 and TRBJ2-7; the D is unclear. Trimming took off 5 bases at V and 4 bases at J, with 15 bases between the two ends. The germline V gene encodes CDR1 WNHNN and CDR2 SYGVQD (reference sequence). CDR3 length: 14 amino acids. The CDR3 reads CASSTSSQGYEQYF. The CDR3 nucleotides read TGCGCCAGCAGTACCAGCAGCCAAGGATACGAGCAGTACTTC.

This chain uses TRBV7-9 with TRBJ1-4, with D unclear. Trimming removed 5 bases from V and 8 bases from J, with 18 bases in between. Germline-derived CDR1 and CDR2 are SEHNR and FQNEAQ (reference sequence). The CDR3 consists of 15 residues. The CDR3 reads CASSTPSLGSEKLFF. The CDR3 DNA follows: TGTGCCAGCAGCACCCCCTCCCTAGGGTCGGAAAAACTGTTTTTT. Full variable domain (missing parts from reference TRBV7-9 and TRBJ1-4): DTGVSQNPRHKITKRGQNVTFRCDPISEHNRLYWYRQTLGQGPEFLTYFQNEAQLEKSRLLSDRFSAERPKGSFSTLEIQRTEQGDSAMYLCASSTPSLGSEKLFFGSGTQLSVL.

CDR3 DNA sequence: TGTGCCAGCAGCCAAGGGACCGCCGTAGAGACCCAGTACTTC. This gives the protein CASSQGTAVETQYF. The genes are TRBV3-1 and TRBJ2-5, with D hard to call. V dropped 1 base and J dropped 4 bases, with 10 bases sitting between them. There are 14 residues in the CDR3. Germline lookup yields CDR1 LGHDT and CDR2 YNNKEL (reference sequence).

This clonotype has more than one count but fewer than ten. The rearrangement joins TRBV19 to TRBJ1-5; TRBD1 agrees at 11 bases. V was pared by 5 bases and J by 1 base, with 10 bases of the junction left unmatched. The length of the CDR3 is 18 residues. Germline CDR1 is LNHDA and CDR2 is SQIVND (reference sequence). The chain's CDR3 is CASSSVPGQGVSNQPQHF. The CDR3 DNA sequence: TGTGCCAGTAGTTCCGTCCCGGGACAGGGGGTCAGCAATCAGCCCCAGCATTTT.

This clonotype was found many times. The V call is TRBV10-3, the J call TRBJ2-7; maybe TRBD1 (6 bases). Germline V gives CDR1 ENHRY, CDR2 SYGVKD. The germline V and J ends were trimmed by 3 bases and 4 bases, with 13 bases remaining between them. The CDR3 runs to 14 residues. The CDR3 DNA is TGTGCCATCAGTGAAGGAGAGGGGGAGTACGAGCAGTACTTC. This encodes CAISEGEGEYEQYF.

This CDR3 is CASEGDTEAFF. CDR3 in DNA: TGTGCCAGTGAGGGGGACACTGAAGCTTTCTTT. The chain combines TRBV19 with TRBJ1-1; a possible D gene is TRBD1 (6 bases). Trimming cost V 8 bases and J 3 bases, with 7 bases left between them. CDR3 length: 11 residues. CDR1 and CDR2 (germline): LNHDA, SQIVND (reference sequence). The whole variable domain, remainder taken from reference TRBV19 and TRBJ1-1, is DGGITQSPKYLFRKEGQNVTLSCEQNLNHDAMYWYRQDPGQGLRLIYYSQIVNDFQKGDIAEGYSVSREKKESFPLTVTSAQKNPTAFYLCASEGDTEAFFGQGTRLTVV.

The count of this clonotype is one. The chain joins TRBV25-1 to TRBJ1-4; maybe TRBD1 (6 bases). The CDR3 totals 17 residues. The germline V gene encodes CDR1 MGHDK and CDR2 SYGVNS. V lost 5 bases and J lost 1, with 17 bases in between. The CDR3 reads CASSLGRGYRTNEKLFF. In nucleotides, the CDR3 is TGTGCCAGCAGTTTGGGCAGGGGCTATCGAACTAATGAAAAACTGTTTTTT.

This sequence joins TRBV7-3 and TRBJ1-1; possible D gene TRBD1, 5 bases. The CDR3 sequence is 14 residues long. The ends were cut back, 5 bases at V and 7 bases at J, with 17 bases in the middle. CDR1 and CDR2 from the germline V gene are SGHTA and FQGTGA. For the CDR3, the DNA is TGTGCCAGCAGCCCGTCCCCTGGGACGGGTGAAGCTTTCTTT. Translated: CASSPSPGTGEAFF.

The chain combines TRBV5-1 with TRBJ2-7; 9 nucleotides match TRBD2. V lost 6 bases, J lost 2 bases, and 9 bases stayed unmatched. This CDR3 comprises 15 residues. Germline V gene data show CDR1 as SGHRS and CDR2 as YFSETQ. CDR3 region: CASTIYSGSTYEQYF. The CDR3, as DNA: TGCGCCAGCACCATATATAGCGGGAGTACCTACGAGCAGTACTTC.

Comment on this clonotype: At one end the junction does not follow the germline gene, possibly because of a read error. The chain combines TRBV9 with TRBJ1-2; D is unclear. This CDR3 comprises 15 residues. CDR1 is SGDLS, CDR2 YYNGEE, per germline. The CDR3 DNA sequence: TGCGCCAGCAGCCCCGGACTTCCGGTTAGCTATGGCTACACCTTC. This translates into CASSPGLPVSYGYTF.

There are many counts of this clonotype. V is TRBV10-3 and J is TRBJ2-5; TRBD2 agrees at 10 bases. Germline V lookup: CDR1 ENHRY, CDR2 SYGVKD. Losses at the gene ends were 0 bases for V and 4 bases for J; bases not matched to a gene: 5. The CDR3 is 16 amino acids. DNA of the CDR3: TGTGCCATCAGTGAGTCAGGGCTAGCGGGAGTAGAGACCCAGTACTTC. Translating gives CAISESGLAGVETQYF.

V usage is TRBV25-1 and J usage is TRBJ1-5; no firm D call. Looked up from germline, CDR1 is MGHDK and CDR2 is SYGVNS. Trimming pared 5 bases from V and 0 bases from J, leaving 14 bases between. The CDR3 runs to 16 residues. The CDR3 nucleotides are TGTGCCAGCAGTTTGATCCCGAACTGTAGCAATCAGCCCCAGCATTTT. Its protein is CASSLIPNCSNQPQHF.

This chain connects TRBV10-3 to TRBJ2-7; 12 bases agree with TRBD2. The V gene end was trimmed by 2 bases and the J gene end by 1 base; junction bases not matched to a gene: 6. The CDR3 sequence is 17 residues long. Germline values: CDR1 ENHRY, CDR2 SYGVKD. In nucleotides, the CDR3 is TGTGCCATCAGTGAGACAAGACTAGCGGGAGCATCCTACGAGCAGTACTTC. This translates into CAISETRLAGASYEQYF.

The V gene is TRBV12-3 or TRBV12-4, the J gene TRBJ1-2, with 8 bases matching TRBD1. The CDR3 contains 13 residues. J lost 7 bases, V lost 3 bases, and 4 bases had no gene match. The chain's CDR3 is CASSFRGLSGYTF. The CDR3 DNA reads TGTGCCAGCAGTTTCAGGGGGCTCTCTGGCTACACCTTC.